This T cell receptor (beta chain) was profiled in a study of cytomegalovirus exposure and HLA in healthy donors. Study conclusions and caveats: Across all donors, roughly uniform sequencing depth was an assumption of the presence/absence analyses. Most subjects had HLA-A and HLA-B alleles reportedly predicted accurately by TCR beta sequences.

V lost 7 bases to trimming and J lost 7 bases; unmatched junction nucleotides: 6. Germline values: CDR1 MNHNY, CDR2 SVGAGI (reference sequence). This CDR3 contains 13 residues. This clone was counted a single time. The antigen remains unidentified. PCR used 60 Vbeta primers and 13 Jbeta primers. Method: immunoSEQ multiplex PCR; TCRdb's copy keeps in-frame clones and lacks some. The sample has 150,000 to 200,000 clones, 62% seen once. The chain links TRBV6-6 to TRBJ2-1, with 8 bases that match TRBD2. The clonotype was recovered from a man aged 40-49 years in good health and CMV-seronegative. Sequenced material: PBMCs. This CDR3 reads CASMTGGLNEQFF. The CDR3, as DNA: TGTGCCAGCATGACGGGGGGGCTGAATGAGCAGTTCTTC.